This paragraph reports one T cell receptor beta chain. This specimen comes from a study of cytomegalovirus exposure and HLA in healthy donors. PCR used 60 Vbeta primers and 13 Jbeta primers. Only in-frame clones appear in the TCRdb table, and some are missing; sequencing was by immunoSEQ multiplex PCR. Among approximately 90,000 clones listed, roughly 80% were seen once. This CDR3 is 14 amino acids long. V lost 5 bases to trimming and J lost 7 bases; unmatched junction nucleotides: 4. In germline, CDR1 is SGHNT, CDR2 YENEEA. The rearrangement joins TRBV11-3 to TRBJ2-1; 11 nucleotides align to TRBD1. Sequencing input: PBMCs. The clonotype originates from a man aged 35 to 55 in good health and CMV-seronegative. The CDR3 spells CASSPGQGVNEQFF. The CDR3 nucleotides are TGTGCCAGCAGCCCGGGACAGGGGGTGAATGAGCAGTTCTTC.